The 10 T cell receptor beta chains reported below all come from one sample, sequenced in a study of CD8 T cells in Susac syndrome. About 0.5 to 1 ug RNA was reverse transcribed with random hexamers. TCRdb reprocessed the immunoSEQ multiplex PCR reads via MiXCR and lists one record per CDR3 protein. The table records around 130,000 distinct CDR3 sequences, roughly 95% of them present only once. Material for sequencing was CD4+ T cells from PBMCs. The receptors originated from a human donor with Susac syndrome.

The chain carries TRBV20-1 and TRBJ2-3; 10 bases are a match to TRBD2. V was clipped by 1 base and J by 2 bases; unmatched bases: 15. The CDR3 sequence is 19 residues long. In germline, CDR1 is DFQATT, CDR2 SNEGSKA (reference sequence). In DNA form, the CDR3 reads TGCAGTGCTAGAGTCGCTAGCGGGAGCGCCGGGGGGAACACAGATACGCAGTATTTT. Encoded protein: CSARVASGSAGGNTDTQYF.

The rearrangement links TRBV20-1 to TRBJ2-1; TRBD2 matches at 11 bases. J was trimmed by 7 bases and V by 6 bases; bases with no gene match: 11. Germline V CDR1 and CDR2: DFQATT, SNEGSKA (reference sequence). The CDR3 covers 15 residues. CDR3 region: CSAEGGSSGRNEQFF. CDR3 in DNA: TGCAGTGCCGAGGGGGGGTCTAGCGGGAGGAATGAGCAGTTCTTC.

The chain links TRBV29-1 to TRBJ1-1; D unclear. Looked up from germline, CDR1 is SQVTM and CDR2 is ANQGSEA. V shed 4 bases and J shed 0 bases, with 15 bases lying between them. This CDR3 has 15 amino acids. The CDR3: CSVGRPGGLNTEAFF. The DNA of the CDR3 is TGCAGCGTTGGCCGGCCAGGAGGATTGAACACTGAAGCTTTCTTT.

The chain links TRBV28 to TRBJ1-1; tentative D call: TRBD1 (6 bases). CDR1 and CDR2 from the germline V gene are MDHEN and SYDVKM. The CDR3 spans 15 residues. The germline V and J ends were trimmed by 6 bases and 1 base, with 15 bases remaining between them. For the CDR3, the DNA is TGTGCCAGCAGGGGTCACGGACAGACGAACACTGAAGCTTTCTTT. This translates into CASRGHGQTNTEAFF.

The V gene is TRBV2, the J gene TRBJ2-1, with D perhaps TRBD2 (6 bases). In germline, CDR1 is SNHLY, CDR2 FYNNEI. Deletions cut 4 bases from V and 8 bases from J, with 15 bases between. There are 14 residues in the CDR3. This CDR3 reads CASSGATRWDEQFF. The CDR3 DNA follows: TGTGCCAGCAGTGGGGCGACTAGGTGGGATGAGCAGTTCTTC.

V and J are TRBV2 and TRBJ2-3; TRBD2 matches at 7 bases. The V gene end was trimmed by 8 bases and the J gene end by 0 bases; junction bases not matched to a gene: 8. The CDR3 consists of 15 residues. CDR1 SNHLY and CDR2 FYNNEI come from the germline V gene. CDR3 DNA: TGTGCCAGCGGCGGCGGGAGCCTTAGCACAGATACGCAGTATTTT. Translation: CASGGGSLSTDTQYF.

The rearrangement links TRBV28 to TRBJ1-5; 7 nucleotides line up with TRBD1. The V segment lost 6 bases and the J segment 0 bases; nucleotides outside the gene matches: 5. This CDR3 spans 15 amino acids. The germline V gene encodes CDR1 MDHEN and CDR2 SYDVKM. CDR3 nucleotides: TGTGCCAGCAGGGACAGGAGTTATAGCAATCAGCCCCAGCATTTT. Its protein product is CASRDRSYSNQPQHF.

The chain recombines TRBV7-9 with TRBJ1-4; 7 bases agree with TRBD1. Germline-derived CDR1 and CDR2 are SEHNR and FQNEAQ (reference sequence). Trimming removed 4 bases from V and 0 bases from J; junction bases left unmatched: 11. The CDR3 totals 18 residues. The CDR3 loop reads CASSSDPWDSPTNEKLFF. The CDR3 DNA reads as TGTGCCAGCAGCTCGGACCCCTGGGACAGCCCAACTAATGAAAAACTGTTTTTT.

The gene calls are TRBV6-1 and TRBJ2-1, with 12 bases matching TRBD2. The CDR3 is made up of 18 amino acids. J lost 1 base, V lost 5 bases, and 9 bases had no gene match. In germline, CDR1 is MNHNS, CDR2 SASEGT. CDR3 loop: CASSRGTSGRSSYNEQFF. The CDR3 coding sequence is TGTGCCAGCAGTCGGGGGACTAGCGGGCGATCTTCCTACAATGAGCAGTTCTTC.

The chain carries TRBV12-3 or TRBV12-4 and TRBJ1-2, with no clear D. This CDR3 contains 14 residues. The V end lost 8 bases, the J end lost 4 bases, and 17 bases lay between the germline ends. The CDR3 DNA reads TGTGCCAGCCAAGGAGGGAAAGTGGGCTATGGCTACACCTTC. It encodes CASQGGKVGYGYTF.